Detailed here is one TCR beta chain. Its matching antigen is unknown. Profiling relied on immunoSEQ multiplex PCR, and the TCRdb table lists in-frame clones only, not all of them. The repertoire holds some 11,000 clones, with less than 90% as singletons. These data come from a study of blood T cell dynamics during melanoma immunotherapy. Overall study context: Patients with metastatic melanoma got pembrolizumab or nivolumab-ipilimumab as first-line care. Study-wide points: At W3, later disease-control patients showed bifurcated PBMC repertoire changes, unlike progressors.

Per the germline V gene, CDR1 is GTSNPN and CDR2 is SVGIG (reference sequence). Trimming removed 1 base from V and 5 bases from J; junction bases left unmatched: 4. The CDR3 sequence is 14 residues long. The time point denotes: pre-treatment baseline. This clonotype was sampled from a human donor with melanoma. V is TRBV30 and J is TRBJ2-1; 8 bases fit TRBD1. Sequenced here: blood, sampled from a patient treated with checkpoint blockade. The CDR3 nucleotides read TGTGCCTGGAGTGGGGACAGGCCAAACAATGAGCAGTTCTTC. Translated, it gives CAWSGDRPNNEQFF. Variable domain in full (rest from reference TRBV30 and TRBJ2-1): SQTIHQWPATLVQPVGSPLSLECTVEGTSNPNLYWYRQAAGRGLQLLFYSVGIGQISSEVPQNLSASRPQDRQFILSSKKLLLSDSGFYLCAWSGDRPNNEQFFGPGTRLTVL.